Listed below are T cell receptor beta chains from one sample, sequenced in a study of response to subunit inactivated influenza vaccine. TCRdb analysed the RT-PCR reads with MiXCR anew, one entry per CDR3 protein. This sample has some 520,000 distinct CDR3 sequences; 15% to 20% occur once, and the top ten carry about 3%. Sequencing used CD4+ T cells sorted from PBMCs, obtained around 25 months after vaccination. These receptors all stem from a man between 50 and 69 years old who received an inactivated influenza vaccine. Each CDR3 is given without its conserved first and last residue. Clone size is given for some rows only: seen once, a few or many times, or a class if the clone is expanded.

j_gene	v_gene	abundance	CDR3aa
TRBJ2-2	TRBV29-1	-	SAAGTSGVGELF
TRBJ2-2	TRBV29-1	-	SVGQNSNTGELF
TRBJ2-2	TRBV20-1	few	SARPKLLAGGLSTGELF
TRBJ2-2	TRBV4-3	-	ASSLRPAGGDRALTGELF
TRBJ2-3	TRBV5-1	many	ASSPGGSGTQY
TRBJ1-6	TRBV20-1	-	SAAVGWDNSPLH
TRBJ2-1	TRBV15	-	ATSRDRGGQNEQF
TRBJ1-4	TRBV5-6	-	ASSFSPDSFNEKLF
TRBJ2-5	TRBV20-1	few	SARDPRQGETQY
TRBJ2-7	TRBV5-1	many	ASKGQTGSYEQY
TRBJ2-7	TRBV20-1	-	SFDRSYEQY
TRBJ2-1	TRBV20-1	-	SAPILAGAYNEQF
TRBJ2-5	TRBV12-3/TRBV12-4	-	ASSLSSKETQY
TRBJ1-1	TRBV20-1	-	SARDLVRGNTEAF
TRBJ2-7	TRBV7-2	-	ATTPPASYEQY
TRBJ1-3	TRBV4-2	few	ASSPPGRPGNTIY
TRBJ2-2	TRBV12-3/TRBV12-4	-	ASSSGDQGNGELF